This T cell receptor beta chain came from a study of blood T cell repertoires in COVID-19. Trimming cost V 4 bases and J 5 bases; bases outside gene matches: 10. CDR1 and CDR2 (germline): SGHTA, FQGNSA. There are 15 residues in the CDR3. The table came from immunoSEQ multiplex PCR; TCRdb's copy has only in-frame clones and leaves some out. The sample has 150,000 or so clones, about four fifths seen once. Material for sequencing was peripheral blood. The chain uses TRBV7-2 and TRBJ2-5; 7 positions agree with TRBD2. The receptor was derived from a human donor with acute or convalescent COVID-19. The donor label of this sample is uncertain. The CDR3 loop is CASSSTTSAWETQYF. CDR3 bases: TGTGCCAGCAGCTCAACCACTAGCGCTTGGGAGACCCAGTACTTC.